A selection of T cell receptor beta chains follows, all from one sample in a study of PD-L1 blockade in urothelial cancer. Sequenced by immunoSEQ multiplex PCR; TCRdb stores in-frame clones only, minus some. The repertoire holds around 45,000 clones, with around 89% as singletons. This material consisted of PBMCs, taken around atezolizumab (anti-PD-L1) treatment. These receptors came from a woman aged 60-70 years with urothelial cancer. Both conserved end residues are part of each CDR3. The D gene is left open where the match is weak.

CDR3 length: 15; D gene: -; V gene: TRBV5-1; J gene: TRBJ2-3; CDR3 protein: CASSLTGISTDTQYF
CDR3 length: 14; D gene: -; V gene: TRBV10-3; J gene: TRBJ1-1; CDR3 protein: CAISGRQENTEAFF
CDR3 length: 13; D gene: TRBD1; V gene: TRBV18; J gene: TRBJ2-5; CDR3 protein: CASSGQGVETQYF
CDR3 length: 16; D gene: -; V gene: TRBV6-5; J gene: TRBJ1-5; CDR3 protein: CASSYSGGAEGQPQHF
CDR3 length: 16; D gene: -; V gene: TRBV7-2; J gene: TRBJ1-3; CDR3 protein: CASSLNRASSGNTIYF
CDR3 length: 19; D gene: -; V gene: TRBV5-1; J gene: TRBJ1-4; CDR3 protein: CASSLYPSGWEGTNEKLFF
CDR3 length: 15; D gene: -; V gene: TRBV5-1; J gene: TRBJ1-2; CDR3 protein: CASSSGDRDNYGYTF
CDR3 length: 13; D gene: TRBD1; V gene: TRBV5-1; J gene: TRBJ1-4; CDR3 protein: CASSPGQGLGLFF
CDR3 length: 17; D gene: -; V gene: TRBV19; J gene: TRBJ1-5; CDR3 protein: CASSIARSKVHNQPQHF
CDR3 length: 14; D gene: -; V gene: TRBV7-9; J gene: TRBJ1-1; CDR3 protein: CASSLWGGSTEAFF
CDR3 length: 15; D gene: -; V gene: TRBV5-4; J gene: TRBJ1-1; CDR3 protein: CASSLDSIMNTEAFF
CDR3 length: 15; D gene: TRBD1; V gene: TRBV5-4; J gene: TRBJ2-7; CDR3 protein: CASSGGQGNSYEQYF
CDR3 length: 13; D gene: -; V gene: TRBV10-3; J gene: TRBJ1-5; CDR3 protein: CAISGQTQQPQHF
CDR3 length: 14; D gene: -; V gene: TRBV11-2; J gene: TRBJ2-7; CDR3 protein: CASSPDRSSYEQYF
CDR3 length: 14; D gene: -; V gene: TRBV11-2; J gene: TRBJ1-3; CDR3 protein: CASSFSGSGNTIYF
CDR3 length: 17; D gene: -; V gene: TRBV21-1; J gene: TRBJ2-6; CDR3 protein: CASSKCQGHSGANVLTF
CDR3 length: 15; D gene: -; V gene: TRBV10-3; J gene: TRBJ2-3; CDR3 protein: CAISEQGGSTDTQYF
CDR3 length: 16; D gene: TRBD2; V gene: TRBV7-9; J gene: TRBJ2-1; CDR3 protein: CASSPLAGGPYNEQFF
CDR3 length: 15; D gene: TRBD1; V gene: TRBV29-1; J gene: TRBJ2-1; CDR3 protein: CSVTHAGTVHNEQFF
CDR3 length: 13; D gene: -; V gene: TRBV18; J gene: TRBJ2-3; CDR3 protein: CASSSTDTDTQYF
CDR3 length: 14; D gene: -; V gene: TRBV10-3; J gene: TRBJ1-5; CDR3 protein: CATNSRTENQPQHF
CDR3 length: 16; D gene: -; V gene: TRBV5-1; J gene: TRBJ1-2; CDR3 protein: CASSLAGDISIWGYTF
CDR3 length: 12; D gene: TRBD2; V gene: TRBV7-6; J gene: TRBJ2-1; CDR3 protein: CASSLAGLAQFF
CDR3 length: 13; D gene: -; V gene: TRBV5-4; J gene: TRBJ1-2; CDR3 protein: CASSPDSNYGYTF
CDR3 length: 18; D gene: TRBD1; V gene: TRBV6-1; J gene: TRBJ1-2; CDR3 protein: CASSGKPGQGWYIDGYTF
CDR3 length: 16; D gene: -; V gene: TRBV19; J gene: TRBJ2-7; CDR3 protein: CASSIDLPDTAYEQYF
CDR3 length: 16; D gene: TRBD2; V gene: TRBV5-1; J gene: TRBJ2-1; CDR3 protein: CASSWLAGGPSNEQFF
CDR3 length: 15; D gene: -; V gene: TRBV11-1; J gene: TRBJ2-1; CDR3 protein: CASSLEGAVGNEQFF
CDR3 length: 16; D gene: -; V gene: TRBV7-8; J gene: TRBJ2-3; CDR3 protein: CASSLVASVPTDTQYF
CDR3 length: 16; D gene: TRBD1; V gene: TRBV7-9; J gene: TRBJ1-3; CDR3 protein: CASSLARDSSGNTIYF
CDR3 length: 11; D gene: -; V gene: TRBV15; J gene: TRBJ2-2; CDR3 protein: CATSNQGELFF
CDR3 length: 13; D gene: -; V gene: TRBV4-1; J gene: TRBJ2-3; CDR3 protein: CASSQGQDNTQYF
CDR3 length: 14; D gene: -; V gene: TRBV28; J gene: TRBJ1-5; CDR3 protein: CASSFGESNQPQHF
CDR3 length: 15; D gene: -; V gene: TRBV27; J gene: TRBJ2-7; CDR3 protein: CASSLSPDQNHEQYF
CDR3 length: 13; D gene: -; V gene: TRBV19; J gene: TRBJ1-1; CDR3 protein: CASSTGSDTEAFF
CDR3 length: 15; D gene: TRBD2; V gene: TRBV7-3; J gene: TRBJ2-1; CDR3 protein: CASSLSPGLVYEQFF
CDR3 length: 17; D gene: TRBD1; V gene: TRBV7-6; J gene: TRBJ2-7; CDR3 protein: CASSLEEAGQGNYEQYF
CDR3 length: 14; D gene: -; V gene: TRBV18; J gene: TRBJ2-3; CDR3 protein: CASSSPGGTDTQYF
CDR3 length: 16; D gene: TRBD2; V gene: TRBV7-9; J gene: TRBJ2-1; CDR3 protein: CASSLGSGGRYNEQFF
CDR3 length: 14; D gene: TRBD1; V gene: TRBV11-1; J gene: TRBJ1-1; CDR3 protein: CASSLDRVRTEAFF
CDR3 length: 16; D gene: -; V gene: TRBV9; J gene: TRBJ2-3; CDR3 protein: CASSAAGSQSTDTQYF
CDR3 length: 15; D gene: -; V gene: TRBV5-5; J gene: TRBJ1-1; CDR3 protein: CASSWGGGGNTEAFF
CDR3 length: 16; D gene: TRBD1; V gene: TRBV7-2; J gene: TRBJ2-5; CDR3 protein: CASSLERGTGRQTQYF
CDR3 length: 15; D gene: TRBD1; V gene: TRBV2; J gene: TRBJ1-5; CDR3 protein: CASRRDRPSNQPQHF
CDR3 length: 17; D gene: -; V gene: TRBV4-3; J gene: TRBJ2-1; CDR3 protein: CASSRQTRESSYNEQFF
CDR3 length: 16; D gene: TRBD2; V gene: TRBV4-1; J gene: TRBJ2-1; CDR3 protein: CASSQATSGRGHEQFF
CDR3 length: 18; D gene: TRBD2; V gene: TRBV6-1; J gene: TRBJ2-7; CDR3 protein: CASSVLAGGPPGGVEQYF
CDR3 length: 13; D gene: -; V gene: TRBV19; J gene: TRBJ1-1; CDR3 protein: CASSIEMNTEAFF
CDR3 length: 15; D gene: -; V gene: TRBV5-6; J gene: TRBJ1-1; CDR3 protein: CASSLGWTANTEAFF
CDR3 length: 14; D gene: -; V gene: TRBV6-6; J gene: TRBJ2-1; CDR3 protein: CASSYVAEVGEQFF
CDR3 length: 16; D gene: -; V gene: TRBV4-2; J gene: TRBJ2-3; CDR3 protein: CASSQEEAGVADTQYF
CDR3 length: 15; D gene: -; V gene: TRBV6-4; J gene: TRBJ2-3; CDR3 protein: CASSATPSGTDTQYF
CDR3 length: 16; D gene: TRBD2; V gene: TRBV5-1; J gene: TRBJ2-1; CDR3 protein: CASSPQTSAQSGEQFF
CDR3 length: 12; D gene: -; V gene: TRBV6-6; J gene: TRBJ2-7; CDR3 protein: CASSYEGGEQYF
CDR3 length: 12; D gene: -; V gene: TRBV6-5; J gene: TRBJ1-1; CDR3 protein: CASGGRYTEAFF
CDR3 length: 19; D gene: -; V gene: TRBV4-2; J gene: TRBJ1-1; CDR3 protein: CASSQVRGGPDGMNTEAFF
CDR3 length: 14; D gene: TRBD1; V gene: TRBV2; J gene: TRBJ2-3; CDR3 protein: CASRKDRGADTQYF
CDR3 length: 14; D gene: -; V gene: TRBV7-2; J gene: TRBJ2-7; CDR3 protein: CASSTRDMAYEQYF
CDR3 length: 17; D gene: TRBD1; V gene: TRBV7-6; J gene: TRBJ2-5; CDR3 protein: CASSAFGDRGHQETQYF
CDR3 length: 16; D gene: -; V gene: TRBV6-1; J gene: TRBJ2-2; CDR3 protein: CASSEAGRRYTGELFF